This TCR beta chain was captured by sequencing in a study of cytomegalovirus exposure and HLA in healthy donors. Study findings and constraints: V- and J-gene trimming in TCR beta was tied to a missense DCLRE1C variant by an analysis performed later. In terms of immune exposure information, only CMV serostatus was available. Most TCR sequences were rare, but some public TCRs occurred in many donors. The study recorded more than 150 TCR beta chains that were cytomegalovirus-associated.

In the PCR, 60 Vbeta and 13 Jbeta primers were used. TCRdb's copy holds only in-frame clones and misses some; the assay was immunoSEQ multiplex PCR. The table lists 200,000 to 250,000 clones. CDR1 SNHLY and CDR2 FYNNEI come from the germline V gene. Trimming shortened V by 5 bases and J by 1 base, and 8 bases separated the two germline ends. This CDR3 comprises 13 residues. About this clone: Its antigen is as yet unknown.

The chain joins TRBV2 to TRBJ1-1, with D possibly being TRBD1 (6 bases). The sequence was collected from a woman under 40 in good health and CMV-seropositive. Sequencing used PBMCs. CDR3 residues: CASSQTGNTEAFF. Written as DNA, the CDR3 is TGTGCCAGCAGTCAGACAGGGAACACTGAAGCTTTCTTT.